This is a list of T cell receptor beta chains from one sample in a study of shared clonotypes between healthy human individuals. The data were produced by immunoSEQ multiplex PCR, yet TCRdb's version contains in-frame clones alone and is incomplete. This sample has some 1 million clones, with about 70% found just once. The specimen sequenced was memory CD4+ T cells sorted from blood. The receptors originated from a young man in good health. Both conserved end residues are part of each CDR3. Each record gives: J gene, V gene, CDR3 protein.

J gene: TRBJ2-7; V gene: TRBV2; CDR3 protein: CASRASLRQALGSYEQYF
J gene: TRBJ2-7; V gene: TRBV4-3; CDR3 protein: CASSQELGQGGEQYF
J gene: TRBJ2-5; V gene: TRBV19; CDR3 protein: CAGRQAWGFQETQYF
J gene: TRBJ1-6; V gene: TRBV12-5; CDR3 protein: CASAALYNSPLHF
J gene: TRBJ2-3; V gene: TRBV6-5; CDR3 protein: CASSPVFGDTQYF
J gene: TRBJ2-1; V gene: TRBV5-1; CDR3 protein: CASTTQGHVYNEQFF
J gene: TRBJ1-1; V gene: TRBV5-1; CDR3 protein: CASSLFGSEAFF
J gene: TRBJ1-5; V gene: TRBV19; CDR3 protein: CASQGQSSNQPQHF
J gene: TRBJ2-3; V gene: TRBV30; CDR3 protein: CAWRRKDPTDTQYF
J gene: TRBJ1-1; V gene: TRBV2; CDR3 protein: CASTFFGATTEAFF
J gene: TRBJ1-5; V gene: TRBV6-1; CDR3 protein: CASSSVTVSNQPQHF
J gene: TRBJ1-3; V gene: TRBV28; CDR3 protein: CASRRQGGGGNTIYF
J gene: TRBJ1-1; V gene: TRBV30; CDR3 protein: CACETDSDTEAFF
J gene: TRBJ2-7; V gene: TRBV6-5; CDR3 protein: CASSYSLAESSYEQYF
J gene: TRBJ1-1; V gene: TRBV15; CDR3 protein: CATSLLRAGMNTEAFF
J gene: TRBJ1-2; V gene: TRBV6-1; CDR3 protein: CASTPLVGNAGYTF
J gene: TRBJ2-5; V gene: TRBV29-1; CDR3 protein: CSASDRAQETQYF
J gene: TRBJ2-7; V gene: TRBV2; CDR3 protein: CASSEALGASYEQYF
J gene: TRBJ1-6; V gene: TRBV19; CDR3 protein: CASRDSYNSPLHF
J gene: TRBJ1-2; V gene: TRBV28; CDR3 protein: CASSFVTGHYGYTF
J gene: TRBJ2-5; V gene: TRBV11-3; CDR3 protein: CASSSNREGETQYF
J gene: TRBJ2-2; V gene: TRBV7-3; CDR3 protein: CASSLDRAFPGELFF
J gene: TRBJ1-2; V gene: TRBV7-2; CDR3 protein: CASSLDRASYGYTF
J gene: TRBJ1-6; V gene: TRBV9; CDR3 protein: CASSVDTGRNSPLHF
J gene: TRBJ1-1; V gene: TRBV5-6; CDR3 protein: CASSLDRVSRNTEAFF
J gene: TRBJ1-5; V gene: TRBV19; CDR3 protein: CASDDQSRGNQPQHF
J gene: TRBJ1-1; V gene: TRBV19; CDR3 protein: CASSIDRGGEAFF
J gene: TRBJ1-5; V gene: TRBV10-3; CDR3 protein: CAIRNTGGNQPQHF
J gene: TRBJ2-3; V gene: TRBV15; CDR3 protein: CATSRDLLGTQYF
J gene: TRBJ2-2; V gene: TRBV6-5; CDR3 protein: CASTKTSGIAGELFF
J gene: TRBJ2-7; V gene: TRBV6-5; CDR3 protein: CASSNRGQGADEQYF
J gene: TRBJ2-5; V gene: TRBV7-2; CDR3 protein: CASSNTGGYQETQYF
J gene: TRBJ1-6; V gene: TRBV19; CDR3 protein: CASSVRQGRMSPLHF
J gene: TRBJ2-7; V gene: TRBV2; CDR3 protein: CASSEDRGFYEQYF
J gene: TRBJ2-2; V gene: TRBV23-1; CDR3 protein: CASSQIPASGERKKVSGELFF
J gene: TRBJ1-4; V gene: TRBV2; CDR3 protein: CASSNQGVTTNEKLFF